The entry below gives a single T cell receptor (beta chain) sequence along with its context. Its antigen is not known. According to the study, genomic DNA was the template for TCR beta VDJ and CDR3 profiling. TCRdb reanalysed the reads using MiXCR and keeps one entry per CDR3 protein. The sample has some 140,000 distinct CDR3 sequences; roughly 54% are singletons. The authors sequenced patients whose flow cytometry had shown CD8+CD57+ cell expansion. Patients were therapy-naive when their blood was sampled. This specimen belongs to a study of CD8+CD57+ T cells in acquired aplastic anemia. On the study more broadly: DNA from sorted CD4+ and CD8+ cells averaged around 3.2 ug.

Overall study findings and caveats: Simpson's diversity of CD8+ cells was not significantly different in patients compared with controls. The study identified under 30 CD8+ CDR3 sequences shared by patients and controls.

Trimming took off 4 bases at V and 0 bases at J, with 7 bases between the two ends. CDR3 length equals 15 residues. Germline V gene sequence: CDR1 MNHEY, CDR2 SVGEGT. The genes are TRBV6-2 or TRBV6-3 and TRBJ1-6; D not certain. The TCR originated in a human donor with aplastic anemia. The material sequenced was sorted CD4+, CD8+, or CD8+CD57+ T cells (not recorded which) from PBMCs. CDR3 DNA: TGTGCCAGCAGTTCCCCTAGCTCCTATAATTCACCCCTCCACTTT. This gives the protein CASSSPSSYNSPLHF.